Each of the 4 T cell receptor beta chains below was sequenced from the same sample in a study of Ad26.COV2.S vaccination and SARS-CoV-2 variants. The assay was immunoSEQ multiplex PCR, and TCRdb's table has in-frame clones only and misses some. The repertoire holds about 98,000 clones, roughly 80% seen once, with around 15% in the top ten. Sample: peripheral blood, taken after recovery from COVID-19. These receptors were obtained from a human donor who had recovered from COVID-19.

The chain combines TRBV2 with TRBJ2-5; D call uncertain. V was shortened by 9 bases and J by 0 bases, with 8 bases between the two germline ends. The CDR3 covers 12 residues. Germline loops: CDR1 SNHLY, CDR2 FYNNEI. CDR3 DNA sequence: TGTGCCAGTCGATTGTACCAAGAGACCCAGTACTTC. Its translation: CASRLYQETQYF.

The chain links TRBV6-6 to TRBJ2-7; either TRBD1 or TRBD2 may fit D (5 bases each). Deletions cut 8 bases from V and 5 bases from J, with 13 bases between. There are 12 residues in the CDR3. CDR1 and CDR2 from the germline V gene are MNHNY and SVGAGI (reference sequence). In nucleotides, the CDR3 is TGTGCCAGCCGCGCAGAGGGGCACGAGCAGTACTTC. Its protein is CASRAEGHEQYF.

The chain recombines TRBV7-2 with TRBJ1-1, with a tentative D call TRBD1 (6 bases). V was shortened by 5 bases and J by 1 base, with 8 bases between the two germline ends. The germline CDR1 and CDR2 sequences are SGHTA and FQGNSA. This CDR3 is 13 amino acids long. CDR3 loop: CASSKQGNTEAFF. The CDR3 DNA reads TGTGCCAGCAGCAAACAGGGGAACACTGAAGCTTTCTTT.

This chain uses TRBV28 with TRBJ2-6, with 9 bases that match TRBD1. Germline V gene sequence: CDR1 MDHEN, CDR2 SYDVKM. Trimming removed 6 bases from V and 1 base from J; junction bases left unmatched: 4. This CDR3 region has 16 residues. The CDR3 spells CASRTQGASGANVLTF. The CDR3, as DNA: TGTGCCAGCAGAACACAGGGGGCTTCTGGGGCCAACGTCCTGACTTTC. Complete variable domain (other parts from reference TRBV28 and TRBJ2-6): DVKVTQSSRYLVKRTGEKVFLECVQDMDHENMFWYRQDPGLGLRLIYFSYDVKMKEKGDIPEGYSVSREKKERFSLILESASTNQTSMYLCASRTQGASGANVLTFGAGSRLTVL.